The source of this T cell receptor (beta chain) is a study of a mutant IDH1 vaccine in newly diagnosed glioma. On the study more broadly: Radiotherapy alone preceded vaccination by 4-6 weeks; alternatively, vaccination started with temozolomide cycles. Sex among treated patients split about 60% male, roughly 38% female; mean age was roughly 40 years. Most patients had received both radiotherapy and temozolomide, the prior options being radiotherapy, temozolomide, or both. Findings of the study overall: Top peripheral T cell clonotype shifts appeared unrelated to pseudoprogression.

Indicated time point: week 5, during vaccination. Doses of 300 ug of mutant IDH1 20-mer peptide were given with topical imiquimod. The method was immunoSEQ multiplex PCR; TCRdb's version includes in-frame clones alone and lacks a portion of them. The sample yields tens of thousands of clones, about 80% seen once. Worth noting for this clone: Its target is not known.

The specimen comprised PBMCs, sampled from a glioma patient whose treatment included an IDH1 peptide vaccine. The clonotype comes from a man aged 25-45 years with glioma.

CDR3 nucleotides: TGCGCCAGCAGCCAAGGGCTCCGGGACTTAAAAAACATTCAGTACTTC. Residues: CASSQGLRDLKNIQYF. The J gene is TRBJ2-4, the V gene TRBV4-1, with D possibly TRBD2 on 6 matching bases. Germline V gene data show CDR1 as MGHRA and CDR2 as YSYEKL. The CDR3 totals 16 residues. V was shortened by 1 base and J by 4 bases, with 14 bases between the two germline ends.